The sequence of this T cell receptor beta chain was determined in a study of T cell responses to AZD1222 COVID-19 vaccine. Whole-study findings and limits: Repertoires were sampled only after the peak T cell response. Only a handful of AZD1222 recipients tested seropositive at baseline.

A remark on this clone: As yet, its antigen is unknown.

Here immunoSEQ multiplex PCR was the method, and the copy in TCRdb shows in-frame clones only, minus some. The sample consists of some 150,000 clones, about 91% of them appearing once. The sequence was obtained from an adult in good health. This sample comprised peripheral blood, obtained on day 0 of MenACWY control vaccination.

CDR3 sequence: CASSSPSGGGYTF. CDR3 nucleotide sequence: TGTGCCAGCAGCTCCCCGTCCGGGGGTGGCTACACCTTC. J is TRBJ1-2 and V is TRBV11-3, with TRBD1 as a possible D gene (5 bases). CDR1 and CDR2 (germline): SGHNT, YENEEA. CDR3 length equals 13 residues. V lost 4 bases, J lost 7 bases, and 13 bases lay in between.